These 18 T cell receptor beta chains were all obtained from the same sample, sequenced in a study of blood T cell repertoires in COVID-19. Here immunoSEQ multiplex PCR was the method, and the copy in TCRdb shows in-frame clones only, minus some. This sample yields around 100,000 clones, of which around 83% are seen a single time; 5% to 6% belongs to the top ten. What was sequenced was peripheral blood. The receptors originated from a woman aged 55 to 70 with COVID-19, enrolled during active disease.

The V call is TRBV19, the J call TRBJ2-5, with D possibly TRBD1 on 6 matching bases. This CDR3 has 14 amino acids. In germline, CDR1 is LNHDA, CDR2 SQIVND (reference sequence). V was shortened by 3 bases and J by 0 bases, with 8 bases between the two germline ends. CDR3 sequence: CASSMQGNQETQYF. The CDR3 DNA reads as TGTGCCAGTAGTATGCAGGGGAACCAAGAGACCCAGTACTTC.

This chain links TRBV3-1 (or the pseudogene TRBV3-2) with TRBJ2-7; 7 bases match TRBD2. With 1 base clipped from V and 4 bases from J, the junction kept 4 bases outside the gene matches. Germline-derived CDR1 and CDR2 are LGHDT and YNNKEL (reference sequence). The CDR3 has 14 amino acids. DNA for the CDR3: TGTGCCAGCAGCCAAGCCGGGAGGCCTTACGAGCAGTACTTC. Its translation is CASSQAGRPYEQYF.

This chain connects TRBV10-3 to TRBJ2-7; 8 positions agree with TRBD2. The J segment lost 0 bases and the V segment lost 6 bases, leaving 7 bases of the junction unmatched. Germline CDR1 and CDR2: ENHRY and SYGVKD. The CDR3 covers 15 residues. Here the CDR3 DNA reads TGTGCCATCAGCGGGGGGGCAGTGGACTCCTACGAGCAGTACTTC. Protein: CAISGGAVDSYEQYF.

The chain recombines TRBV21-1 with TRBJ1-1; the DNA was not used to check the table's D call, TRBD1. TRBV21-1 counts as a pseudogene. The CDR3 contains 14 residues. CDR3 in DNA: TGTGCCAGCAGCTCCCGAGGGGGGAACACTGAAGCTTTCTTT. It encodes CASSSRGGNTEAFF.

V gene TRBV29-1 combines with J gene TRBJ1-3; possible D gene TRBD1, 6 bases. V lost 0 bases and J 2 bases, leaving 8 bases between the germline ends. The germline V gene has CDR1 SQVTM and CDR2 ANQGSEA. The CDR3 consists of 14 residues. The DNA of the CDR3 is TGCAGCGTTGAAGACCGGACAGCTGGAAACACCATATATTTT. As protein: CSVEDRTAGNTIYF.

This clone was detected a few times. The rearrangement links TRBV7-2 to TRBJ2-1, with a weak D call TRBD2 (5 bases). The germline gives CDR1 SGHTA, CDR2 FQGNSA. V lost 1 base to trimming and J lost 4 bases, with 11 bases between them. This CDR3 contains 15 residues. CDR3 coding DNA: TGTGCCAGCAGCTTAGAGGCGGAGGTATACAATGAGCAGTTCTTC. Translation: CASSLEAEVYNEQFF.

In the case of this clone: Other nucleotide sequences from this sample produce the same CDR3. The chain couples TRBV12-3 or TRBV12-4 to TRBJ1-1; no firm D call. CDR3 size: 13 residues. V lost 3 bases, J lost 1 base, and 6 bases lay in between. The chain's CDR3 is CASSFGGNTEAFF. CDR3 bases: TGTGCCAGCAGTTTCGGCGGGAACACTGAAGCTTTCTTT.

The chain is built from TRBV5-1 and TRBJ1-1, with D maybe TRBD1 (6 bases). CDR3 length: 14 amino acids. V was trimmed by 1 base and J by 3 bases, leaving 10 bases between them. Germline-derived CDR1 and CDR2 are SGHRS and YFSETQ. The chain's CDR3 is CASSLWGRDTEAFF. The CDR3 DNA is TGCGCCAGCAGCTTGTGGGGGCGGGACACTGAAGCTTTCTTT. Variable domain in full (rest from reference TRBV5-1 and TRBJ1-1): KAGVTQTPRYLIKTRGQQVTLSCSPISGHRSVSWYQQTPGQGLQFLFEYFSETQRNKGNFPGRFSGRQFSNSRSEMNVSTLELGDSALYLCASSLWGRDTEAFFGQGTRLTVV.

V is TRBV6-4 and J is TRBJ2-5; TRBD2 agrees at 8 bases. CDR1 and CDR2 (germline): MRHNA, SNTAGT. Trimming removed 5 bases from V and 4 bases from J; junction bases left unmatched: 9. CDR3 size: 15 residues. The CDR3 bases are TGTGCCAGCAGTCCCTCGTCGGGAGGGGGAGAGACCCAGTACTTC. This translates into CASSPSSGGGETQYF.

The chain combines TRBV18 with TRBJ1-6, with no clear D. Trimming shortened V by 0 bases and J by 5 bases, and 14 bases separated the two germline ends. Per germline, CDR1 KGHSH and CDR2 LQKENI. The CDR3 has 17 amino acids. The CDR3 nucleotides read TGTGCCAGCTCACCACCTGTCGTGGGCCGGCATAATTCACCCCTCCACTTT. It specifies CASSPPVVGRHNSPLHF.

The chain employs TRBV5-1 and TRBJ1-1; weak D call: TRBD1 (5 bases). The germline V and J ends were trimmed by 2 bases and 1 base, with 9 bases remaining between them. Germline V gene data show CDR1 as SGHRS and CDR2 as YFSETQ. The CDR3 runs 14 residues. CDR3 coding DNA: TGCGCCAGCAGCTTCCCGGGGGGGAACACTGAAGCTTTCTTT. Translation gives CASSFPGGNTEAFF.

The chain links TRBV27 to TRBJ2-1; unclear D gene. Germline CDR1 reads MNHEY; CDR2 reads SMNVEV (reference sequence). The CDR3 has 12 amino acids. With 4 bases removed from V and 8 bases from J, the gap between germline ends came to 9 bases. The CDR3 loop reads CASSSGGYEQFF. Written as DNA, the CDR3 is TGTGCCAGCAGTTCCGGTGGTTATGAGCAGTTCTTC.

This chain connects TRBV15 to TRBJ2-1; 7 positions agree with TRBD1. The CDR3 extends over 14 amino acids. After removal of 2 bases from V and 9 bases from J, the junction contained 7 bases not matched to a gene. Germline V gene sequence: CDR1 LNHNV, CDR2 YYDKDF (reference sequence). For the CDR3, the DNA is TGTGCCACCAGCAGACAATACCGGGACAGTGAGCAGTTCTTC. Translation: CATSRQYRDSEQFF.

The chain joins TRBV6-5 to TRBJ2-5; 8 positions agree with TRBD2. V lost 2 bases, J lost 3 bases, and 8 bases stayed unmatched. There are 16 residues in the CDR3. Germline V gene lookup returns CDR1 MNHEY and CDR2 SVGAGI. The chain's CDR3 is CASSYRAGGPKETQYF. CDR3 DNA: TGTGCCAGCAGTTACAGGGCGGGGGGACCCAAAGAGACCCAGTACTTC.

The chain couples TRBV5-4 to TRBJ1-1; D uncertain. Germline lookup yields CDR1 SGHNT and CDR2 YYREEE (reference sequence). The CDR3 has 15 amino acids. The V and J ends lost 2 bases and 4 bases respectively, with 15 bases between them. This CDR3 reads CASSFGGQAGTEAFF. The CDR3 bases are TGTGCCAGCAGCTTCGGTGGGCAGGCCGGCACTGAAGCTTTCTTT.

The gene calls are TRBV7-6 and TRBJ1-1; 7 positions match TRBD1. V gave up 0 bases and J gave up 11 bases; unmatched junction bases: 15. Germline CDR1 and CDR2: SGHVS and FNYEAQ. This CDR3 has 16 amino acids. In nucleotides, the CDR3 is TGTGCCAGCAGCTTAGCGGGCTACGGGACAGAGGATTGGGCTTTCTTT. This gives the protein CASSLAGYGTEDWAFF.

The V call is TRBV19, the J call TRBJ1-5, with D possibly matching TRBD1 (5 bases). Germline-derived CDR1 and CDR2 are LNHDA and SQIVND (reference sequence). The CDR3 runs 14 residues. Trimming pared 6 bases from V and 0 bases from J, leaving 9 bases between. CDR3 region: CASRGALSNQPQHF. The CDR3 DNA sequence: TGTGCCAGTAGAGGGGCCCTTAGCAATCAGCCCCAGCATTTT.

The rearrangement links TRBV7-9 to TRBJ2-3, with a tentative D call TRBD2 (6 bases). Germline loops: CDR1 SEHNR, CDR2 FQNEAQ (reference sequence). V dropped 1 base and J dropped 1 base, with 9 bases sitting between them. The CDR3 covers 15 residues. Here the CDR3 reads CASSLVTGGTDTQYF. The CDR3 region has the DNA TGTGCCAGCAGCTTAGTTACGGGGGGCACAGATACGCAGTATTTT.